Listed below are T cell receptor beta chains from one sample, sequenced in a study of T-cell reconstitution after alpha-beta-depleted transplantation in children. TCRdb reanalysed the PCR reads using MiXCR and keeps one entry per CDR3 protein. There are a few hundred thousand distinct CDR3 sequences in the sample; more than 7.5% occur only once, and about 4.8% lies in the top ten. The sequencing here drew on PBMCs from the stem cell graft donor, taken from the stem cell graft. The receptors derive from a human donor who donated a stem cell graft to a child with SCID. The CDR3 runs from the conserved cysteine through the conserved F or W. Fields, in order: clone size, J gene, D gene, V gene, CDR3 DNA, CDR3 protein. The D gene is left open where the match is weak. Not all rows give a size; the values are once, few, many and, for expanded clones, a class.

few,TRBJ2-5,TRBD2,TRBV4-2,TGTGCCAGCAGCCGAACTAGCGCCTCGACGAAAGAGACCCAGTACTTC,CASSRTSASTKETQYF
many,TRBJ1-6,-,TRBV20-1,TGCAGTGCTAGAAGGGCCAGGGGTAACTCACCCCTCCACTTT,CSARRARGNSPLHF
many,TRBJ2-1,-,TRBV5-1,TGCGCCAGCAGCTTGGGACACTACAATGAGCAGTTCTTC,CASSLGHYNEQFF
few,TRBJ1-5,-,TRBV20-1,TGCAGTGCTAGACGGGGCCCACTAGAGCCCCAGCATTTT,CSARRGPLEPQHF
many,TRBJ2-1,-,TRBV12-3/TRBV12-4,TGTGCCAGCAGTTTGAGGGGCCCTCCGTTCTTC,CASSLRGPPFF
many,TRBJ2-7,-,TRBV27,TGTGCCAGCTCCCTGGGTGGGCGGGGAAGTCTCTACGAGCAGTACTTC,CASSLGGRGSLYEQYF
many,TRBJ2-5,-,TRBV10-3,TGTGCCATCAGTGATTTGCGCAGGGGTAAAGAGACCCAGTACTTC,CAISDLRRGKETQYF
many,TRBJ1-6,-,TRBV12-3/TRBV12-4,TGTGCCAGCAGGATCGGGGTAGCCAATTCACCCCTCCACTTT,CASRIGVANSPLHF
many,TRBJ2-2,-,TRBV6-1,TGTGCCAGCACCCCAGGGACCTTCCCGGTCGGGGAGCTGTTTTTT,CASTPGTFPVGELFF
many,TRBJ1-2,TRBD1,TRBV3-1,TGTGCCAGCAGCCTGACAGGGGGCGTCTATGGCTACACCTTC,CASSLTGGVYGYTF
many,TRBJ1-6,-,TRBV7-2,TGTGCCAGCAGCTTCGGTGGGCGACTCGTTTCACCCCTCCACTTT,CASSFGGRLVSPLHF
-,TRBJ1-1,TRBD1,TRBV29-1,TGCAGCGCCGGACAGGGGGCTATTCCAGTGGACACTGAAGCTTTCTTT,CSAGQGAIPVDTEAFF
few,TRBJ1-2,TRBD1,TRBV4-3,TGCGCCAGCAGCCAAGGACAGGGCGGCTATGGCTACACCTTC,CASSQGQGGYGYTF
many,TRBJ2-7,-,TRBV20-1,TGCAGTGCTAGACCCTCGGCTGTGGAGTACTTC,CSARPSAVEYF
many,TRBJ2-7,TRBD1,TRBV28,TGTGCCAGCAGTTCGACAGGGCTCGAGCAGTACTTC,CASSSTGLEQYF
few,TRBJ2-1,-,TRBV4-3,TGCGCCAGCAGCCAAGAAACGGGGTACAATGAGCAGTTCTTC,CASSQETGYNEQFF
many,TRBJ2-1,TRBD1,TRBV7-9,TGTGCCAGCAGCTCAGGACAGGGAGAGTTCTTC,CASSSGQGEFF
many,TRBJ2-3,TRBD1,TRBV6-5,TGTGCCAGCAGTCTGGGACAGAGCACAGATACGCAGTATTTT,CASSLGQSTDTQYF
many,TRBJ2-2,TRBD1,TRBV20-1,TGCAGTGCTAAACCGGGACAGGGTAGCACCGGGGAGCTGTTTTTT,CSAKPGQGSTGELFF
many,TRBJ2-3,TRBD2,TRBV5-1,TGCGCCAGCAGACCCGGACTAGCGGGGATCGTGGATACGCAGTATTTT,CASRPGLAGIVDTQYF
many,TRBJ2-7,-,TRBV5-1,TGCGCCAGCAGTTTCGGGGAGAGCTCCTACGAGCAGTACTTC,CASSFGESSYEQYF
many,TRBJ1-1,-,TRBV19,TGTGCCAGTAGTGAACCGGGGCAGGCGAACACTGAAGCTTTCTTT,CASSEPGQANTEAFF
many,TRBJ1-4,-,TRBV5-5,TGTGCCAGCAGCTCTAGTCCCGCGAGAAGGGAAAAACTGTTTTTT,CASSSSPARREKLFF
many,TRBJ1-1,TRBD1,TRBV3-1,TGTGCCAGCAGCCAACATCCGGGACAGGGAACCACTGAAGCTTTCTTT,CASSQHPGQGTTEAFF
few,TRBJ2-7,-,TRBV7-2,TGTGCCAGCAGCTTAGCGGTAAATGGGCTCTACGAGCAGTACTTC,CASSLAVNGLYEQYF
many,TRBJ2-5,TRBD1,TRBV9,TGTGCCAGCAGCGCTTACCAGGGGGCATGGGAGACCCAGTACTTC,CASSAYQGAWETQYF
many,TRBJ1-5,-,TRBV6-2/TRBV6-3,TGTGCCAGCAGCCCTCGGACACCTATAACCCCCCAGCATTTT,CASSPRTPITPQHF
many,TRBJ1-2,-,TRBV7-9,TGTGCCAGCAGCTCGACTGGCCTCTATGGCTACACCTTC,CASSSTGLYGYTF
many,TRBJ2-1,-,TRBV7-2,TGTGCCAGCAGCCCCTTCCGAGGTGGGGGGAATGAGCAGTTCTTC,CASSPFRGGGNEQFF
-,TRBJ2-7,TRBD1,TRBV4-2,TGTGCCAGCAGCCAACCCCGGACAGGGTTTGCGCGCGAGCAGTACTTC,CASSQPRTGFAREQYF
many,TRBJ1-5,-,TRBV7-2,TGTGCCAGCAGCTTAGAGTCGAGGGGCCAGCCCCAGCATTTT,CASSLESRGQPQHF
many,TRBJ1-6,-,TRBV7-2,TGTGCCAGCAGCTTAGCAGTTAATTCACCCCTCCACTTT,CASSLAVNSPLHF
many,TRBJ1-1,-,TRBV5-6,TGTGCCAGCAGCTTGTCGGGCTGGAGGAACACTGAAGCTTTCTTT,CASSLSGWRNTEAFF
many,TRBJ1-4,-,TRBV6-1,TGTGCCAGCAGTGATGGGGCCCGGGGGGAAAAACTGTTTTTT,CASSDGARGEKLFF
-,TRBJ1-5,-,TRBV12-3/TRBV12-4,TGTGCCAGCAGTTACGACAGCTTGCTCTATAGCAATCAGCCCCAGCATTTT,CASSYDSLLYSNQPQHF
many,TRBJ2-1,-,TRBV20-1,TGCAGTGCCTGGAGGGACCAGGAGCAGTTCTTC,CSAWRDQEQFF
many,TRBJ2-3,TRBD1,TRBV7-2,TGTGCCAGCAAATGGACAGGGGGATTAGATACGCAGTATTTT,CASKWTGGLDTQYF
many,TRBJ1-5,-,TRBV20-1,TGCAGTGCTAGGCCGCAGGGGAGGAATCACCCCCAGCATTTT,CSARPQGRNHPQHF
many,TRBJ2-7,-,TRBV11-2,TGTGCCAGCAGCTTAGATAGTGTAGCGGTAACCTACGAGCAGTACTTC,CASSLDSVAVTYEQYF
many,TRBJ2-3,-,TRBV14,TGTGCCAGCAGCCGCGATACTAAGGATACGCAGTATTTT,CASSRDTKDTQYF
many,TRBJ2-1,-,TRBV10-1,TGCGCCAGCAGCGCCCGACTAGGCGGGTTTTCCTACAATGAGCAGTTCTTC,CASSARLGGFSYNEQFF
-,TRBJ2-3,-,TRBV18,TGTGCCAGCTCACCGGCGTGGACAGATACGCAGTATTTT,CASSPAWTDTQYF
many,TRBJ2-3,-,TRBV29-1,TGCAGCGTTGGACCCGGCACAGATACGCAGTATTTT,CSVGPGTDTQYF
few,TRBJ2-7,TRBD1,TRBV4-2,TGTGCCAGCAGCCCCCGGGACAGCCTATGGGAGCAGTACTTC,CASSPRDSLWEQYF
many,TRBJ1-1,TRBD1,TRBV12-3/TRBV12-4,TGTGCCAGCAGACCTCTTGACAGGGAGGGAGCTTTCTTT,CASRPLDREGAFF
many,TRBJ2-1,-,TRBV12-3/TRBV12-4,TGTGCCAGCAGACGAGTAGCCTCCTACAATGAGCAGTTCTTC,CASRRVASYNEQFF